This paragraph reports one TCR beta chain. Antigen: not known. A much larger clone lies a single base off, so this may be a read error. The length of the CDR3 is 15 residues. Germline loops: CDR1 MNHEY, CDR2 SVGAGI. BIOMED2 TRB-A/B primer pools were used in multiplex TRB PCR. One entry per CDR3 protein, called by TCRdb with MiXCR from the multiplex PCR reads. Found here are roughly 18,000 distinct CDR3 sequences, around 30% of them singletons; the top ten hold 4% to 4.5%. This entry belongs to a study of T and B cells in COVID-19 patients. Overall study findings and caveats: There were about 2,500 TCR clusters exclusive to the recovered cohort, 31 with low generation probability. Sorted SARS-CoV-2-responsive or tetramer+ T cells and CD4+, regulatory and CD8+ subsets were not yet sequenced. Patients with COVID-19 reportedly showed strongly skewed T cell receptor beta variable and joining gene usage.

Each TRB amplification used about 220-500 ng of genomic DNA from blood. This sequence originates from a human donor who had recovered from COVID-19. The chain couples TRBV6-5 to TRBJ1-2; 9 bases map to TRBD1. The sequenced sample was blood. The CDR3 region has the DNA TGTGTCAGCAGACCCGGGACAGGGTTCGCCTATGGCTACACCTTC. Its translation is CVSRPGTGFAYGYTF.